Following are 12 T cell receptor beta chains from one sample sequenced in a study of shared clonotypes between healthy human individuals (TCRdb year 2020). Libraries were constructed by the immunoSEQ multiplex PCR assay. Held by TCRdb, this immuneACCESS table contains in-frame sequences only and omits some clones. Under half of the omission traces to an unresolved V gene where checked; the cause of the rest is unknown. For this sample the table gives roughly 1.5 million clones, of which approximately 98% were detected only once. The ten largest clonotypes hold less than 0.55% of the sample. Sequencing was performed on naive CD4+ T cells sorted from blood. The sample's cell subset or site, from its label and the paper: CD45RA+ positively selected. These receptors all come from a man between 25 and 39 years old in good health.

The chain is built from TRBV7-8 and TRBJ2-2; the D is unclear. V gave up 5 bases and J gave up 3 bases, with 13 bases separating them. Germline assignment: CDR1 SGHVS and CDR2 FQNEAQ. The CDR3 covers 15 residues. This CDR3 is CASSPTGPDTGELFF. The CDR3 coding sequence is TGTGCCAGCAGCCCCACCGGCCCAGACACCGGGGAGCTGTTTTTT.

The chain employs TRBV11-2 and TRBJ2-7; a weak D match, TRBD2 (6 bases). CDR1 is SGHAT and CDR2 is FQNNGV in the germline V gene. V was shortened by 5 bases and J by 2 bases, with 13 bases between the two germline ends. The CDR3 is 14 amino acids. As DNA, the CDR3 is TGTGCCAGCAGCGAGCGGACTACTACCTACGAGCAGTACTTC. It translates to CASSERTTTYEQYF.

The J gene is TRBJ2-7, the V gene TRBV5-1; 11 bases map to TRBD1. CDR3 size: 14 residues. Germline V gene data show CDR1 as SGHRS and CDR2 as YFSETQ. Losses at the gene ends were 4 bases for V and 3 bases for J; bases not matched to a gene: 3. CDR3 loop: CASSGTGGVYEQYF. The DNA for the CDR3 is TGCGCCAGCAGCGGGACAGGGGGAGTCTACGAGCAGTACTTC.

This clone appeared once. The V call is TRBV28, the J call TRBJ2-5; 9 bases line up with TRBD2. Per the germline V gene, CDR1 is MDHEN and CDR2 is SYDVKM. V trimming: 4 bases; J trimming: 4 bases; junction bases outside the gene matches: 7. This CDR3 contains 15 residues. For the CDR3, the DNA is TGTGCCAGCAGTTCCCTTTATAGCGGGGGAGAGACCCAGTACTTC. This sequence encodes CASSSLYSGGETQYF.

This clone was detected once. The chain links TRBV19 to TRBJ2-5, with 9 positions matching TRBD2. V shed 3 bases and J 0 bases; nucleotides not matched to a gene: 11. CDR1 and CDR2 (germline): LNHDA, SQIVND (reference sequence). This CDR3 spans 18 amino acids. The CDR3 sequence is CASSIRGPSGTYQETQYF. DNA for the CDR3: TGTGCCAGTAGTATCAGAGGGCCTAGCGGGACGTACCAAGAGACCCAGTACTTC. Combining the CDR3 with reference TRBV19 and TRBJ2-5 gives the whole variable domain DGGITQSPKYLFRKEGQNVTLSCEQNLNHDAMYWYRQDPGQGLRLIYYSQIVNDFQKGDIAEGYSVSREKKESFPLTVTSAQKNPTAFYLCASSIRGPSGTYQETQYFGPGTRLLVL.

A single count supports this clone. The chain links TRBV5-1 to TRBJ2-7, with 7 bases aligning to TRBD2. The J segment lost 3 bases and the V segment lost 2 bases, leaving 14 bases of the junction unmatched. Germline V gene sequence: CDR1 SGHRS, CDR2 YFSETQ. CDR3 length: 17 residues. The CDR3 DNA is TGCGCCAGCAGCTTTGGACCACTTGGACTAGTGGGCTACGAGCAGTACTTC. Amino acid sequence: CASSFGPLGLVGYEQYF. Complete variable domain (other parts from reference TRBV5-1 and TRBJ2-7): KAGVTQTPRYLIKTRGQQVTLSCSPISGHRSVSWYQQTPGQGLQFLFEYFSETQRNKGNFPGRFSGRQFSNSRSEMNVSTLELGDSALYLCASSFGPLGLVGYEQYFGPGTRLTVT.

This clone was picked up one time. This chain joins TRBV6-5 and TRBJ2-7; D is possibly TRBD1 (6 bases). The CDR3 loop spans 15 amino acids. Looked up from germline, CDR1 is MNHEY and CDR2 is SVGAGI. V was trimmed by 6 bases and J by 2 bases, leaving 17 bases between them. CDR3 coding DNA: TGTGCCAGCAGGGCTCTGGGGGCTCGGGCCTACGAGCAGTACTTC. Protein product: CASRALGARAYEQYF.

The V and J genes are TRBV5-4 and TRBJ2-5; 11 nucleotides line up with TRBD2. CDR1 and CDR2 (germline): SGHNT, YYREEE (reference sequence). The V and J ends lost 0 bases and 5 bases, in that order; junction bases with no gene match: 6. The length of the CDR3 is 16 residues. The CDR3 reads CASSLVLAGAEETQYF. The CDR3 DNA sequence: TGTGCCAGCAGCTTGGTACTAGCGGGAGCGGAGGAGACCCAGTACTTC.

The V gene is TRBV10-2, the J gene TRBJ2-2; D unclear. Germline-derived CDR1 and CDR2 are WSHSY and SAAADI. V dropped 4 bases and J dropped 7 bases, with 10 bases sitting between them. CDR3 size: 13 residues. The CDR3 is CASSVLLSGELFF. In nucleotides, the CDR3 is TGCGCCAGCAGTGTACTATTGAGCGGGGAGCTGTTTTTT.

The rearrangement joins TRBV7-9 to TRBJ1-1, with D perhaps TRBD1 (5 bases). CDR1 SEHNR and CDR2 FQNEAQ come from the germline V gene (reference sequence). The CDR3 runs 11 residues. V lost 3 bases, J lost 11 bases, and 10 bases lay in between. Written as DNA, the CDR3 is TGTGCCAGCAGCTTCGGGGGTAGGGCTTTCTTT. It is translated as CASSFGGRAFF.

The chain joins TRBV2 to TRBJ2-7; D gene uncertain. V was shortened by 5 bases and J by 0 bases, with 11 bases between the two germline ends. The germline V gene has CDR1 SNHLY and CDR2 FYNNEI. CDR3 size: 14 residues. The CDR3 loop is CASSTSGFSYEQYF. The CDR3 DNA sequence: TGTGCCAGCAGTACTTCCGGGTTCTCCTACGAGCAGTACTTC.

The rearrangement links TRBV4-3 to TRBJ2-7; D possibly corresponds to TRBD1 (6 bases). The CDR3 has 16 amino acids. Deletions cut 1 base from V and 2 bases from J, with 15 bases between. Germline V CDR1 and CDR2: LGHNA, YSLEER. DNA of the CDR3: TGCGCCAGCAGCCAAGTCCTCAGGACAGCTACCTACGAGCAGTACTTC. It specifies CASSQVLRTATYEQYF.